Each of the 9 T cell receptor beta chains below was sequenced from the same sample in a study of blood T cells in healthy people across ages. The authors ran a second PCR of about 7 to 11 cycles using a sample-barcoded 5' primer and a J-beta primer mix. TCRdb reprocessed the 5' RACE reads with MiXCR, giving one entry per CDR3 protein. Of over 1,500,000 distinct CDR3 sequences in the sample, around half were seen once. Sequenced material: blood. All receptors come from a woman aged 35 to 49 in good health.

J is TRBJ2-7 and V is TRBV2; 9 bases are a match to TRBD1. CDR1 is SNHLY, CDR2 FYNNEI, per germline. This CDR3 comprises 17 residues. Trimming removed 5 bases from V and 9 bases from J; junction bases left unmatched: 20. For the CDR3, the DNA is TGTGCCAGCAGTAAAGAAGCTCCGGGACAGGGTAAAAGTGGGCAGTACTTC. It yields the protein CASSKEAPGQGKSGQYF.

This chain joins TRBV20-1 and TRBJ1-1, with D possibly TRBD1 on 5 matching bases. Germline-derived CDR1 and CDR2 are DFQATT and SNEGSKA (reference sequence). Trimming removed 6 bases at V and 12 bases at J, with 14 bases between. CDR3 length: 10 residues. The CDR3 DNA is TGCAGTGCCTTTGAGGGGATCACTTTCTTT. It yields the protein CSAFEGITFF.

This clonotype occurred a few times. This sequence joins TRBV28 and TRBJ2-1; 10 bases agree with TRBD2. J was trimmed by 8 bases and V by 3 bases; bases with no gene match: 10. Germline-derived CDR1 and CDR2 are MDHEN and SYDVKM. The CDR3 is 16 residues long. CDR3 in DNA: TGTGCCAGCAGTTTCCAGCGGGGGGGCGTGGTGGATGAGCAGTTCTTC. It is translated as CASSFQRGGVVDEQFF.

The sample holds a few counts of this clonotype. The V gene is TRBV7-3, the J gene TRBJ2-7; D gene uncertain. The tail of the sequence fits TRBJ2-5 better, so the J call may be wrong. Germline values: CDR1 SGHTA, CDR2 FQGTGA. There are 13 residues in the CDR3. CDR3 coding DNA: TGTGCCAGCAGCACCCATCCCGCGGAGACCCAGTACTTC. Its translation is CASSTHPAETQYF.

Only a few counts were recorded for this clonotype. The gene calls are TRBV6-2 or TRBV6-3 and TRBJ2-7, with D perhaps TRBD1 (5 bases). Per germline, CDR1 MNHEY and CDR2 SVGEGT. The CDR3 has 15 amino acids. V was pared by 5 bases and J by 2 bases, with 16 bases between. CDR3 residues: CASSPTGHGTYEQYF. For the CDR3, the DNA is TGTGCCAGCAGTCCAACAGGACACGGCACCTACGAGCAGTACTTC.

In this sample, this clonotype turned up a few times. The CDR3 region has the DNA TGCAGTGCGAACGATGGACGAGTCCTCTCCTACGAGCAGTACTTC. This encodes CSANDGRVLSYEQYF. This chain links TRBV20-1 with TRBJ2-7; D remains unclear. This CDR3 has 15 residues. The V gene's germline CDR1 is DFQATT and CDR2 SNEGSKA (reference sequence). V dropped 6 bases and J dropped 0 bases, with 18 bases sitting between them.

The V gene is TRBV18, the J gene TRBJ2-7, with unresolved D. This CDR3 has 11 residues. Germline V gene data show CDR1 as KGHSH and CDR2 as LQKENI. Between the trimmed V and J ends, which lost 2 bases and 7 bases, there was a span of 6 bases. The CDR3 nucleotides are TGTGCCAGCTCACCATGGGAAGAGCAGTACTTC. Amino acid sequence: CASSPWEEQYF.

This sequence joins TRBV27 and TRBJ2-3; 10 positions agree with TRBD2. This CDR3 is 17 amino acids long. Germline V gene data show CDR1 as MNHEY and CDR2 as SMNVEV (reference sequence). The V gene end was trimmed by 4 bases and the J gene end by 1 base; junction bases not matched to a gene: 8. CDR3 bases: TGTGCCAGCAGTTCTTATAGCGGGGGGCCCGGCACAGATACGCAGTATTTT. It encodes CASSSYSGGPGTDTQYF.

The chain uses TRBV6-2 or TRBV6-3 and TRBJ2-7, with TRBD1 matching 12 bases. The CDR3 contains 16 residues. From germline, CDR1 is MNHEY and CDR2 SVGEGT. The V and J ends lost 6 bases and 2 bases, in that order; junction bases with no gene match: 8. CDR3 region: CASRLPGQGATYEQYF. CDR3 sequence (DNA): TGTGCCAGCAGGCTACCGGGACAGGGGGCGACCTACGAGCAGTACTTC.